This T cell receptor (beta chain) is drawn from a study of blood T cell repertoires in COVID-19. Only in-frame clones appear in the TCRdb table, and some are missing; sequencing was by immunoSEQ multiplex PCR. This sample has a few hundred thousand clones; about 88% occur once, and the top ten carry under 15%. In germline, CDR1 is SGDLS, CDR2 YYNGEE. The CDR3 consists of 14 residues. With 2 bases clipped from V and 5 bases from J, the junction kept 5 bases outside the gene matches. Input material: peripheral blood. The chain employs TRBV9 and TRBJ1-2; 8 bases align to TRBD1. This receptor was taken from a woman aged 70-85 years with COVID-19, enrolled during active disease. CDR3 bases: TGTGCCAGCAGCGTGAACAGGGGGGGATATGGCTACACCTTC. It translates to CASSVNRGGYGYTF.